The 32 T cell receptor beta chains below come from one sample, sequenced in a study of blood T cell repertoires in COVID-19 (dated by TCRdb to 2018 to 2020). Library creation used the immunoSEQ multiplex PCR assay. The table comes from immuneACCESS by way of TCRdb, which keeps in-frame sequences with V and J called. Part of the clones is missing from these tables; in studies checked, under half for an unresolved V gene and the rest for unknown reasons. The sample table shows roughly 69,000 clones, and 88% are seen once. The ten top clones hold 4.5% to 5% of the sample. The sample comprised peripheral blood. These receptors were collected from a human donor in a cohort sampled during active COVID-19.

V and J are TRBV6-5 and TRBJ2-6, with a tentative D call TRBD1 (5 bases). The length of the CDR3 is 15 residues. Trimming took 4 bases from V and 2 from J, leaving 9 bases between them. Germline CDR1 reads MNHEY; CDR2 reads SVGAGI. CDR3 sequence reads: CASSLSGTGANVLTF. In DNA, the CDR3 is TGTGCCAGCAGTTTATCAGGGACTGGGGCCAACGTCCTGACTTTC.

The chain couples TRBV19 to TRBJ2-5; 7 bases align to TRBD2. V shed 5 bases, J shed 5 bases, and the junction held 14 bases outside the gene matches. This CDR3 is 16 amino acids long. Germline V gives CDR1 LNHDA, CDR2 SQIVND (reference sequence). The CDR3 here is CASSPNNGGGRETQYF. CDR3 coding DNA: TGTGCCAGTAGTCCCAACAATGGCGGGGGTCGGGAGACCCAGTACTTC.

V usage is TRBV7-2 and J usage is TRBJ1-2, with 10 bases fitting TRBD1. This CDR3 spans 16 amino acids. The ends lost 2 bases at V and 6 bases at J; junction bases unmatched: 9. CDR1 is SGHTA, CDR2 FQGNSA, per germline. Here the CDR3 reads CASSLTDRGRIDGYTF. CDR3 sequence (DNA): TGTGCCAGCAGCTTAACGGACAGGGGGAGGATAGATGGCTACACCTTC.

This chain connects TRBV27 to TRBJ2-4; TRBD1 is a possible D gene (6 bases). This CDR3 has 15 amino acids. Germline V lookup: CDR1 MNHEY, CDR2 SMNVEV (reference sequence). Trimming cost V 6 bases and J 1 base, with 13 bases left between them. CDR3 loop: CASRTAGAAKNIQYF. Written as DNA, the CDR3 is TGTGCCAGCAGGACGGCAGGGGCTGCCAAAAACATTCAGTACTTC.

CDR3 sequence reads: CASSPQGGYSNQPQHF. The CDR3 bases are TGTGCCAGTAGTCCTCAGGGAGGGTATAGCAATCAGCCCCAGCATTTT. This rearrangement joins TRBV19 to TRBJ1-5, with D possibly matching TRBD1 (5 bases). The V gene lost 5 bases and the J gene lost 0 bases, with 14 bases spanning the gap. Germline assignment: CDR1 LNHDA and CDR2 SQIVND (reference sequence). This CDR3 contains 16 residues. Using reference TRBV19 and TRBJ1-5 for the parts outside the CDR3, the full variable domain is DGGITQSPKYLFRKEGQNVTLSCEQNLNHDAMYWYRQDPGQGLRLIYYSQIVNDFQKGDIAEGYSVSREKKESFPLTVTSAQKNPTAFYLCASSPQGGYSNQPQHFGDGTRLSIL.

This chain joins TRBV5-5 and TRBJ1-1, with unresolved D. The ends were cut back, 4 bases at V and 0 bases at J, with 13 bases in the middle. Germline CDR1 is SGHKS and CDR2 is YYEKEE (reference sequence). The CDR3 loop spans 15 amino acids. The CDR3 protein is CASSPQHSLNTEAFF. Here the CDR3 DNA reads TGTGCCAGCAGCCCGCAGCACAGCTTGAACACTGAAGCTTTCTTT.

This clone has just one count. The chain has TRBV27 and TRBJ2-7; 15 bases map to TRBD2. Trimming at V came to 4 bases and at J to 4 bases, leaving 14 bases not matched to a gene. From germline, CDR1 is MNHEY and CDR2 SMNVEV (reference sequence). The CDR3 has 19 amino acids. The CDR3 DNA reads TGTGCCAGCAGTTCAAACACCGGGACTAGCGGGAGGTCGGTATACGAGCAGTACTTC. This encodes CASSSNTGTSGRSVYEQYF.

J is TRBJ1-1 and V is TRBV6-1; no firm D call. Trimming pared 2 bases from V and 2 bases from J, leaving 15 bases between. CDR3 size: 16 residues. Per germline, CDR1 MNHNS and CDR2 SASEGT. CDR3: CASSERGYGINTEAFF. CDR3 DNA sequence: TGTGCCAGCAGTGAACGGGGATATGGAATTAACACTGAAGCTTTCTTT.

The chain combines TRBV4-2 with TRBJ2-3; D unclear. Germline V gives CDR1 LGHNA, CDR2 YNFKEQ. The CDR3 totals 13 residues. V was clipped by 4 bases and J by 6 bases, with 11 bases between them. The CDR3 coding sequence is TGTGCCAGCAGCCCATCCGACTCGGATACGCAGTATTTT. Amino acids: CASSPSDSDTQYF.

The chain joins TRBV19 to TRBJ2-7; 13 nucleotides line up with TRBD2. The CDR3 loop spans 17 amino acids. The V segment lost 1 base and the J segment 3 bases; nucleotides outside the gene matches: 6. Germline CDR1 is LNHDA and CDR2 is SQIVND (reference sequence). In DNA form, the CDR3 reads TGTGCCAGTAGTATAGGGGGACTAGCGGGAAGGCGCTACGAGCAGTACTTC. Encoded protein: CASSIGGLAGRRYEQYF.

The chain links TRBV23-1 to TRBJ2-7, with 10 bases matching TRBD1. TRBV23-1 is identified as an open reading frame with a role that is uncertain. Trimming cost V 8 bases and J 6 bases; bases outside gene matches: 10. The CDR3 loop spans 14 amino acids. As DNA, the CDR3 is TGCGCCAGCGGATCCGGGACAGGGGAGGGCGAGCAGTACTTC. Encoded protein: CASGSGTGEGEQYF.

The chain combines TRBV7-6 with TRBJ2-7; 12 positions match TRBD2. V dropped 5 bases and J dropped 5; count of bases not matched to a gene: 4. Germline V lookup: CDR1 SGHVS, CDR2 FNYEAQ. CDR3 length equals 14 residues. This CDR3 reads CASSPRLAGDEQYF. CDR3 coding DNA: TGTGCCAGCAGCCCACGACTAGCGGGAGACGAGCAGTACTTC. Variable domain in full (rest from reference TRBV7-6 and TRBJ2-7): GAGVSQSPRYKVTKRGQDVALRCDPISGHVSLYWYRQALGQGPEFLTYFNYEAQQDKSGLPNDRFSAERPEGSISTLTIQRTEQRDSAMYRCASSPRLAGDEQYFGPGTRLTVT.

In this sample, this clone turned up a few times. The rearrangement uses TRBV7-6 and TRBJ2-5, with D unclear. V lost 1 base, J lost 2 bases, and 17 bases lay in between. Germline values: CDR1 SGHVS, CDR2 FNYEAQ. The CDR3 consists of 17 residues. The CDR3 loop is CASSLGPPLGHQETQYF. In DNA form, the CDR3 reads TGTGCCAGCAGCTTAGGTCCCCCTCTGGGCCATCAAGAGACCCAGTACTTC.

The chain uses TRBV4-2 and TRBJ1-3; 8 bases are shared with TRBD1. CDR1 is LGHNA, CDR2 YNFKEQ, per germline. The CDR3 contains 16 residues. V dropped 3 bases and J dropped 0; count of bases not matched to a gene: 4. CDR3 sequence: CASSQGQVPSGNTIYF. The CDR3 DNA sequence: TGTGCCAGCAGCCAGGGACAGGTGCCCTCTGGAAACACCATATATTTT.

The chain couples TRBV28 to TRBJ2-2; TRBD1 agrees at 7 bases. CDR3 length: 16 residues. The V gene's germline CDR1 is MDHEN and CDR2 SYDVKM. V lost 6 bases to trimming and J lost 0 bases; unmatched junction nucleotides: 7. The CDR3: CASRPRGKANTGELFF. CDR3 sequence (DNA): TGTGCCAGCAGGCCCAGGGGGAAAGCGAACACCGGGGAGCTGTTTTTT.

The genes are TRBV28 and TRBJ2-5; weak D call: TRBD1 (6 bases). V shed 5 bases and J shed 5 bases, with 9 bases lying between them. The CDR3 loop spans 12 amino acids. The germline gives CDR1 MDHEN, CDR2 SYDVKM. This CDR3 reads CASSQGLETQYF. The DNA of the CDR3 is TGTGCCAGCAGTCAGGGGTTGGAGACCCAGTACTTC.

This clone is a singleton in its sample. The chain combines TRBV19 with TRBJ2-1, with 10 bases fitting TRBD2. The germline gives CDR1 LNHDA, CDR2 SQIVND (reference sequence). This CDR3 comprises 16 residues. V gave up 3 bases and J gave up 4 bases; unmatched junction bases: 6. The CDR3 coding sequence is TGTGCCAGTAGTATCCAAACTAGCGGGATTTACAATGAGCAGTTCTTC. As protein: CASSIQTSGIYNEQFF.

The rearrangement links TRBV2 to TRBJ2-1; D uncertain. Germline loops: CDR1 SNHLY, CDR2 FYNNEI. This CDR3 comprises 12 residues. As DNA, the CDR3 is TGTACTGCAGTCGGCCGGGTCAATGAGCAGTTCTTC. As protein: CTAVGRVNEQFF.

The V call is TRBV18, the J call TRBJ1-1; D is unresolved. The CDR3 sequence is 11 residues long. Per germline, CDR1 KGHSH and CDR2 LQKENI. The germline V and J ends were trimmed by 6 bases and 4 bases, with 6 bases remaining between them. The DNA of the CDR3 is TGTGCCAGCTCCCCCGGCACTGAAGCTTTCTTT. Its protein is CASSPGTEAFF.

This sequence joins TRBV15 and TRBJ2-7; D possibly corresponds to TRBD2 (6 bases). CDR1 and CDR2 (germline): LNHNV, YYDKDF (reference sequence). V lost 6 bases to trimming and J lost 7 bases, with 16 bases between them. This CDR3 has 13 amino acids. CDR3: CATSKGPAGEQYF. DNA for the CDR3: TGTGCCACCAGTAAAGGACCCGCGGGGGAGCAGTACTTC.

CDR3 sequence reads: CASSRTTGGNYEQYF. CDR3 in DNA: TGTGCCAGCAGCCGAACGACAGGGGGCAACTACGAGCAGTACTTC. The rearrangement links TRBV27 to TRBJ2-7; 10 nucleotides align to TRBD1. The CDR3 is 15 amino acids. Germline CDR1 reads MNHEY; CDR2 reads SMNVEV (reference sequence). The V and J ends lost 6 bases and 3 bases, in that order; junction bases with no gene match: 8.

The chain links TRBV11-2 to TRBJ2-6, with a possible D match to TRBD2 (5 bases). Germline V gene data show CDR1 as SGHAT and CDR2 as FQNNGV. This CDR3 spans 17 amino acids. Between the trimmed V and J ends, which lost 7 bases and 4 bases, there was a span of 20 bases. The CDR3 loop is CASTTRRTVPGANVLTF. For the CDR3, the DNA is TGTGCCAGCACCACCCGGAGGACGGTCCCCGGGGCCAACGTCCTGACTTTC.

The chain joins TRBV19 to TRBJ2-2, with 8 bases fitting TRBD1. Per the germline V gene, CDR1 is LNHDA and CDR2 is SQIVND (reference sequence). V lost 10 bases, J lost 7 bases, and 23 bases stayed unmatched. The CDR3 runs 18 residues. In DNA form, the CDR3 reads TGTGCCACCGCCAGGATGCAGGGGGCCACCAGGGGAGGCGGGGAGCTGTTTTTT. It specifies CATARMQGATRGGGELFF.

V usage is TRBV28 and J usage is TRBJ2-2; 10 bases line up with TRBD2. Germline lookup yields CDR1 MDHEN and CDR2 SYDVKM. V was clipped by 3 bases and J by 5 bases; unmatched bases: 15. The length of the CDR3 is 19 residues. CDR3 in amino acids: CASSFFPRAGGPYTGELFF. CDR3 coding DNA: TGTGCCAGCAGTTTCTTCCCCCGAGCGGGAGGGCCTTATACCGGGGAGCTGTTTTTT.

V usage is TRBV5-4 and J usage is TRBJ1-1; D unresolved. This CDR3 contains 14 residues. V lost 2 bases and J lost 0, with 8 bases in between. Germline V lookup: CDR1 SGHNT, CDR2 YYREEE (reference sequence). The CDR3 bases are TGTGCCAGCAGCTTTCAGAATATGAACACTGAAGCTTTCTTT. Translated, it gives CASSFQNMNTEAFF.

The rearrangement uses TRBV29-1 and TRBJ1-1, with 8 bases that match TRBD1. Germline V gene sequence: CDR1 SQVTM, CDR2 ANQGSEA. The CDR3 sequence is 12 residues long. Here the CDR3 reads CSGRQGAAEAFF. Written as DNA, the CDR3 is TGCTCCGGGAGGCAGGGGGCTGCTGAAGCTTTCTTT.

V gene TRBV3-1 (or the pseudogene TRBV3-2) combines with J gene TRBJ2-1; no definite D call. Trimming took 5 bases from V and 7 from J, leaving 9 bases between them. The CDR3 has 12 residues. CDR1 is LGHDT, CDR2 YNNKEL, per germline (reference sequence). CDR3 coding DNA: TGTGCCAGCAGCAAGAGGTTAAATGAGCAGTTCTTC. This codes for CASSKRLNEQFF.

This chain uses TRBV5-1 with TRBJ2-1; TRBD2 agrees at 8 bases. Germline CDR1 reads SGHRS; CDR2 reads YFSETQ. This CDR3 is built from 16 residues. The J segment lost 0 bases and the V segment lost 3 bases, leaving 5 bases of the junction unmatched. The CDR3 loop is CASSSLAGSSYNEQFF. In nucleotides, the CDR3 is TGCGCCAGCAGCTCATTAGCGGGGAGCTCCTACAATGAGCAGTTCTTC.

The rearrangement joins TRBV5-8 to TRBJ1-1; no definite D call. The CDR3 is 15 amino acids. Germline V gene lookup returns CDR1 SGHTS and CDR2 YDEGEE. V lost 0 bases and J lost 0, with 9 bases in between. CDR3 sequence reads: CASSLETGLNTEAFF. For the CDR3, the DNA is TGTGCCAGCAGCTTGGAGACGGGGTTGAACACTGAAGCTTTCTTT.

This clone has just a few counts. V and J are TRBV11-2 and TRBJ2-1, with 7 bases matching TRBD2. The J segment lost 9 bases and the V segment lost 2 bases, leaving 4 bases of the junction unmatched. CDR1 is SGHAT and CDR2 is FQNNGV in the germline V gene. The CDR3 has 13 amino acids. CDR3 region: CASSLHGRFEQFF. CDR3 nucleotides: TGTGCCAGCAGCTTACACGGGAGGTTTGAGCAGTTCTTC. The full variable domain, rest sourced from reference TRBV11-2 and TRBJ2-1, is EAGVAQSPRYKIIEKRQSVAFWCNPISGHATLYWYQQILGQGPKLLIQFQNNGVVDDSQLPKDRFSAERLKGVDSTLKIQPAKLEDSAVYLCASSLHGRFEQFFGPGTRLTVL.

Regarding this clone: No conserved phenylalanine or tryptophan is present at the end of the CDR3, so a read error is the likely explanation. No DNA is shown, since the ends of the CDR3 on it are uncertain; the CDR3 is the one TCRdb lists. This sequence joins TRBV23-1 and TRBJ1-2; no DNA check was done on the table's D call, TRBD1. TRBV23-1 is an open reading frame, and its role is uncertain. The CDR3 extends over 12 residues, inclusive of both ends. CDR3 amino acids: CASSQSGRTGGP.

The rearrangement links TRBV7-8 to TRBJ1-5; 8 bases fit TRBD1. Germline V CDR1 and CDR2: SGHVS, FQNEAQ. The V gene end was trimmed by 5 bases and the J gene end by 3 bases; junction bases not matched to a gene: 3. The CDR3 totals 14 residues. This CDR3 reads CASSRTGINQPQHF. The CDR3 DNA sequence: TGTGCCAGCAGCCGGACAGGGATCAATCAGCCCCAGCATTTT.